Reported below is one TCR beta chain. The data were obtained in a study of blood T cell repertoires in COVID-19. Study summary: Researchers got acute and convalescent COVID-19 samples from the United States, Italy and Spain. T cells, B-cell-depleted T cells, or PBMCs supplied cDNA or gDNA.

How the authors handled the data: Reference gene primer amplification in the assay estimated nucleated cell counts. Libraries were prepared by immunoSEQ multiplex PCR; TCRdb keeps only in-frame clonotypes and omits some of them. V, J and clone size derive from that table, while D and trimming were established from the DNA sequence. The sample contains about 90,000 clones, more than 70% of which appear only once. Seattle's cohort entered during active infection and was followed longitudinally. Germline V gene lookup returns CDR1 SGHAT and CDR2 FQNNGV. J gave up 7 bases and V 6 bases, and 14 bases lay outside the gene matches. The CDR3 has 15 residues.

The chain has TRBV11-2 and TRBJ2-5, with TRBD2 matching 7 bases. The origin of this receptor is a man over 45 with COVID-19, enrolled during active disease. Sequencing was carried out using peripheral blood. The CDR3, as DNA: TGTGCCAGCAGATCGAGCGGGGAGGCCTCGGGGACCCAGTACTTC. Translating it yields CASRSSGEASGTQYF.